This T cell receptor (beta chain) was identified in a study of shared clonotypes between healthy human individuals. Only in-frame clones appear in the TCRdb table, and some are missing; sequencing was by immunoSEQ multiplex PCR. Of 450,000 to 500,000 clones in the sample, about 80% were seen once. The CDR3 is 15 residues long. The J segment lost 8 bases and the V segment lost 5 bases, leaving 11 bases of the junction unmatched. Germline V lookup: CDR1 SGHTA, CDR2 FQGNSA. The sample taken for sequencing was PBMCs. The chain uses TRBV7-2 and TRBJ1-4; 7 bases map to TRBD1. This sequence was found in a woman aged 40 to 50 in good health. Some clones in this sample may be carry-over from other donors' samples. The CDR3 protein is CASSRRQGGGEKLFF. The CDR3 nucleotides are TGTGCCAGCAGCCGACGTCAGGGGGGAGGGGAAAAACTGTTTTTT.